This T cell receptor (beta chain) was observed in a study of cytomegalovirus exposure and HLA in healthy donors. On the study more broadly: Caucasian-associated ancestry cluster membership applied to 75% to 85% of 300 to 450 genotyped donors.

It was with 60 Vbeta and 13 Jbeta primers that the PCR ran. The assay was immunoSEQ multiplex PCR, and TCRdb's table has in-frame clones only and misses some. Of around 120,000 clones in the sample, 79% were seen once. Regarding this clone: The antigen remains undetermined.

The CDR3 sequence is 13 residues long. CDR1 and CDR2 from the germline V gene are MNHEY and SVGAGI. Trimming took 7 bases from V and 4 from J; bases not matched to a gene: 3. Study-wide results and limits: Across all donors, roughly uniform sequencing depth was an assumption of the presence/absence analyses.

Sequencing was performed on PBMCs. The rearrangement uses TRBV6-5 and TRBJ2-5; 10 bases match TRBD2. This TCR was sampled from a woman in her thirties or forties in good health and CMV-seronegative. DNA for the CDR3: TGTGCCAGCACTCGACTAGCGGGAGAGACCCAGTACTTC. This encodes CASTRLAGETQYF.